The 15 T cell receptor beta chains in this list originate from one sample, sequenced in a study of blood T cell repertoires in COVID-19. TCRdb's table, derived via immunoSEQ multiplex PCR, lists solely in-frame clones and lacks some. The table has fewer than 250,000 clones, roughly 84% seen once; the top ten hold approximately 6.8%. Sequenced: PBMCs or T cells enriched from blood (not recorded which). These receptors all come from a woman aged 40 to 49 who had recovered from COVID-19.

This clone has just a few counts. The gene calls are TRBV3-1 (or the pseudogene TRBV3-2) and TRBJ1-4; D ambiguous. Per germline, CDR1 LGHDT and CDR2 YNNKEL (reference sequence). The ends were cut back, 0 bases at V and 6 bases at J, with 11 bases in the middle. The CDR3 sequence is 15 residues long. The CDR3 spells CASSQDYRVHEKLFF. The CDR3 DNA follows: TGTGCCAGCAGCCAAGATTACAGAGTCCATGAAAAACTGTTTTTT.

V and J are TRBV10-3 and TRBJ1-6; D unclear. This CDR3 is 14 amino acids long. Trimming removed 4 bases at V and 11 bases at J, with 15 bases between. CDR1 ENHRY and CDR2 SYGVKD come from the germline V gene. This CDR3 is CAISAGRKVTPLHF. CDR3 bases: TGTGCCATCAGTGCTGGCAGGAAGGTTACACCCCTCCACTTT.

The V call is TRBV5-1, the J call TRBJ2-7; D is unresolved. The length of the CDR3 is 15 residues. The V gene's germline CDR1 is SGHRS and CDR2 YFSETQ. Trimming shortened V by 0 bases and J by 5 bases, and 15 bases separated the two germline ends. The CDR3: CASSLELQPLNEQYF. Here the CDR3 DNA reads TGCGCCAGCAGCTTGGAATTACAGCCCCTAAACGAGCAGTACTTC.

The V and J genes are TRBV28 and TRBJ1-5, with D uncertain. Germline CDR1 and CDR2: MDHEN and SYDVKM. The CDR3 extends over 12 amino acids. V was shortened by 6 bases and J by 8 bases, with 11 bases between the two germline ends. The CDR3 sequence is CASRDAGEPQHF. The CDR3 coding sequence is TGTGCCAGCAGGGACGCCGGGGAGCCCCAGCATTTT.

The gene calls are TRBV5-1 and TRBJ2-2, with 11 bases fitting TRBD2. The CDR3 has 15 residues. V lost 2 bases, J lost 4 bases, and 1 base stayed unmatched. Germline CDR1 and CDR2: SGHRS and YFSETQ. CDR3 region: CASSLLAGATGELFF. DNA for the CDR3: TGCGCCAGCAGCTTACTAGCGGGAGCCACCGGGGAGCTGTTTTTT.

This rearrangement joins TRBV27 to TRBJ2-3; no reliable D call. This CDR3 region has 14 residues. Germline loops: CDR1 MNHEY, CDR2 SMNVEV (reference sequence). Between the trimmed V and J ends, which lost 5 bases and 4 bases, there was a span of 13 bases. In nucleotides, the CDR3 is TGTGCCAGCAGTCCGGTAAACGAAGCAGATACGCAGTATTTT. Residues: CASSPVNEADTQYF.

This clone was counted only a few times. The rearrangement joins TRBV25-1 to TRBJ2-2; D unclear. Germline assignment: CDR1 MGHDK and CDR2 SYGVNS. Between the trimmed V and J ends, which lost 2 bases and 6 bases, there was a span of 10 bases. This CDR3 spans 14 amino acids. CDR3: CASSESFPSGELFF. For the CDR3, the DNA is TGTGCCAGCAGTGAAAGCTTTCCCTCCGGGGAGCTGTTTTTT.

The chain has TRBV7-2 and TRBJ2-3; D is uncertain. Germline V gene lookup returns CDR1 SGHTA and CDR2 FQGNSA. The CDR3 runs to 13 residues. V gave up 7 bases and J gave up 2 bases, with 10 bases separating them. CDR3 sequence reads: CASIPPFTDTQYF. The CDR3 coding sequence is TGTGCCAGCATCCCTCCCTTCACAGATACGCAGTATTTT.

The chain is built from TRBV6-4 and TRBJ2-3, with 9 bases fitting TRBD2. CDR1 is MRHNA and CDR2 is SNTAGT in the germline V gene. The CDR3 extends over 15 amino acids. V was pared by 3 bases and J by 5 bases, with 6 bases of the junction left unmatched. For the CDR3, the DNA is TGTGCCAGCAGTGAGGTAGCGGGAGCCGTAGATACGCAGTATTTT. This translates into CASSEVAGAVDTQYF.

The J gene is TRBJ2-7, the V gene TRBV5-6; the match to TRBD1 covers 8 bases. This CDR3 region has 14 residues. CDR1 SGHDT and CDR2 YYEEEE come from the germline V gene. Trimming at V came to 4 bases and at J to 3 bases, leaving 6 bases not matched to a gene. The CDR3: CASSPIGQGYEQYV. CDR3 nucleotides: TGTGCCAGCAGCCCTATCGGACAGGGCTACGAGCAGTACGTC.

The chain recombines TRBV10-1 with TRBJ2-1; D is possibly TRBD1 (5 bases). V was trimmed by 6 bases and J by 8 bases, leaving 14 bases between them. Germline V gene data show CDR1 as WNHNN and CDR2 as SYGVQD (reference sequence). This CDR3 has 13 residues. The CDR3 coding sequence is TGCGCCAGCAGCAGGGCACGGACGTATGAGCAGTTCTTC. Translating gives CASSRARTYEQFF.

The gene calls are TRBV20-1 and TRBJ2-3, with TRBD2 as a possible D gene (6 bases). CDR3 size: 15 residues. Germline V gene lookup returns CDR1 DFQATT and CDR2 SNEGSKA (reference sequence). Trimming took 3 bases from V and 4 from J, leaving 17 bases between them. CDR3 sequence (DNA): TGCAGTGCTAGTCCCCCGGGAACGGGGGCAGATACGCAGTATTTT. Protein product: CSASPPGTGADTQYF.

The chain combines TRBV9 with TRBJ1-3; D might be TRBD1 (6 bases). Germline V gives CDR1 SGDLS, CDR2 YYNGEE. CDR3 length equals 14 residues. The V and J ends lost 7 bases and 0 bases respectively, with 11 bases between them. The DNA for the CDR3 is TGTGCCAGCTCAGGGACATCCTCTGGAAACACCATATATTTT. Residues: CASSGTSSGNTIYF.

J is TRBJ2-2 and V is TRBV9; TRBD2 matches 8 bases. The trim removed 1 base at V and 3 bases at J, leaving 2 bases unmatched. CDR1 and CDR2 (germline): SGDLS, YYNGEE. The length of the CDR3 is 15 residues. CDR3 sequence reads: CASSVSGSDTGELFF. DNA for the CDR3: TGTGCCAGCAGCGTAAGCGGGAGCGACACCGGGGAGCTGTTTTTT.

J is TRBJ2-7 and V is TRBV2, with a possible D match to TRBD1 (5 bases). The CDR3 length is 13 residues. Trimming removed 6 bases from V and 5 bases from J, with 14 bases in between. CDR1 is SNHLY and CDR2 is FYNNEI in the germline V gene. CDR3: CASRPLRGNEQYF. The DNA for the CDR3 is TGTGCCAGCAGGCCCCTTAGGGGAAACGAGCAGTACTTC. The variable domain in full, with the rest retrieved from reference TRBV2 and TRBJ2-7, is EPEVTQTPSHQVTQMGQEVILRCVPISNHLYFYWYRQILGQKVEFLVSFYNNEISEKSEIFDDQFSVERPDGSNFTLKIRSTKLEDSAMYFCASRPLRGNEQYFGPGTRLTVT.